The 27 T cell receptor beta chains reported below all come from one sample, sequenced in a study of esophageal squamous cell carcinoma under preoperative chemotherapy. As to time point: before preoperative PTX-NDP chemotherapy. TCRdb independently ran MiXCR on the PCR reads; one entry per CDR3 protein. The sample includes 15,000 or so distinct CDR3 sequences, roughly half seen only once; the top ten take approximately 31%. The material was obtained from a patient given preoperative chemotherapy. The receptors stem from a human donor with esophageal squamous cell carcinoma. The donor label of this sample is uncertain.

This clonotype was counted ten times or more. J is TRBJ2-6 and V is TRBV7-2; a possible D gene is TRBD2 (6 bases). The V gene's germline CDR1 is SGHTA and CDR2 FQGNSA. This CDR3 has 15 residues. The germline V and J ends were trimmed by 3 bases and 2 bases, with 8 bases remaining between them. The CDR3 bases are TGTGCCAGCAGCTTTTGGGGGGCTGGGGCCAACGTCCTGACTTTC. Translation gives CASSFWGAGANVLTF.

V usage is TRBV6-5 and J usage is TRBJ1-1; 7 positions match TRBD1. V gave up 2 bases and J gave up 1 base; unmatched junction bases: 13. The CDR3 spans 18 residues. Germline V gives CDR1 MNHEY, CDR2 SVGAGI. The CDR3, as DNA: TGTGCCAGCAGTTACGGACAGGTCGTACGGGTTGCGAACACTGAAGCTTTCTTT. Translated, it gives CASSYGQVVRVANTEAFF.

This clonotype was seen a handful of times. The J gene is TRBJ2-3, the V gene TRBV11-3; 9 bases map to TRBD1. J lost 1 base, V lost 5 bases, and 7 bases had no gene match. Germline CDR1 is SGHNT and CDR2 is YENEEA. The length of the CDR3 is 16 residues. Written as DNA, the CDR3 is TGTGCCAGCAGCCCGGGGACAGGGTCGCGCACAGATACGCAGTATTTT. Protein product: CASSPGTGSRTDTQYF.

The table lists this clonotype with many counts. V gene TRBV7-3 combines with J gene TRBJ2-1, with 8 bases lining up with TRBD2. The junction had 5 bases not matched to a gene; V was cut back by 4 bases and J by 0 bases. This CDR3 spans 16 amino acids. Germline V lookup: CDR1 SGHTA, CDR2 FQGTGA. The CDR3 here is CASSYSGTYSYNEQFF. The CDR3 bases are TGTGCCAGCAGCTATAGCGGGACTTACTCCTACAATGAGCAGTTCTTC.

This clonotype was counted between two and nine times. The gene calls are TRBV7-2 and TRBJ2-2; weak D call: TRBD2 (5 bases). The CDR3 is 16 residues long. The germline gives CDR1 SGHTA, CDR2 FQGNSA. Deletions cut 5 bases from V and 2 bases from J, with 15 bases between. The CDR3 DNA is TGTGCCAGCAGCAACCGGGATCCCTACAACACCGGGGAGCTGTTTTTT. As protein: CASSNRDPYNTGELFF.

This clonotype appeared many times. The V gene is TRBV6-1, the J gene TRBJ2-3; 9 bases are a match to TRBD2. CDR3 length: 14 residues. CDR1 is MNHNS, CDR2 SASEGT, per germline. J gave up 6 bases and V 5 bases, and 6 bases lay outside the gene matches. In DNA, the CDR3 is TGTGCCAGCAGTCCGGGACTAGCCGTCGATACGCAGTATTTT. Its translation is CASSPGLAVDTQYF.

Concerning this clonotype itself: It is likely a read error, because the conserved phenylalanine at the end of the CDR3 is missing. The CDR3 DNA sequence: TGTGCCAGCAGCTTAGACGGGCACCAAGAGACCCAGTACCCC. Encoded protein: CASSLDGHQETQYP. The V and J genes are TRBV7-6 and TRBJ2-5; D not resolved. Germline V CDR1 and CDR2: SGHVS, FNYEAQ. CDR3 length: 14 residues. V shed 1 base and J shed 0 bases, with 6 bases lying between them.

Of note for this clonotype: One end of the junction varies from germline; a read error may be responsible. The chain employs TRBV12-3 or TRBV12-4 and TRBJ2-5; no clear D gene. This CDR3 comprises 15 residues. In DNA form, the CDR3 reads TGTGCCAGCCGCCGCCACTGCTTAGGGCACGACACCCTGACCTTC. Translation gives CASRRHCLGHDTLTF.

The sample holds a few counts of this clonotype. The gene calls are TRBV7-2 and TRBJ2-5, with D possibly being TRBD1 or TRBD2 (6 bases each). CDR3 size: 15 residues. Trimming pared 9 bases from V and 0 bases from J, leaving 17 bases between. The V gene's germline CDR1 is SGHTA and CDR2 FQGNSA. As DNA, the CDR3 is TGTGCCAGGGGTCATGGGGGGCGTGACCAAGAGACCCAGTACTTC. This codes for CARGHGGRDQETQYF.

Details on this clonotype: The junction differs from germline at one of its ends, possibly a read error. V gene TRBV7-2 combines with J gene TRBJ2-4; possibly TRBD2 for D (6 bases). CDR3 length: 16 amino acids. Germline V gene sequence: CDR1 SGHTA, CDR2 FQGNSA. CDR3 DNA sequence: TGTGCCAGGTGCGTGGGGCGGGGCCAGGATAAAAAGATTCAGTACTTC. Translated: CARCVGRGQDKKIQYF.

The chain joins TRBV19 to TRBJ2-1; 10 positions agree with TRBD2. Germline V gene data show CDR1 as LNHDA and CDR2 as SQIVND (reference sequence). V lost 2 bases and J lost 8; bases outside the gene matches: 9. The CDR3 covers 16 residues. The CDR3 is CASSIQASGSRDEQFF. In DNA form, the CDR3 reads TGTGCCAGTAGTATACAGGCTAGCGGGAGTAGGGATGAGCAGTTCTTC.

This chain links TRBV19 with TRBJ2-7; 10 bases match TRBD1. Germline V gene data show CDR1 as LNHDA and CDR2 as SQIVND (reference sequence). This CDR3 is 15 amino acids long. V gave up 5 bases and J gave up 2 bases; unmatched junction bases: 6. The CDR3 bases are TGTGCCAGTAGTTCCCGACAGGGGGCCCCCTACGAGCAGTACTTC. The encoded protein is CASSSRQGAPYEQYF. The variable domain in full, completed from reference TRBV19 and TRBJ2-7, reads DGGITQSPKYLFRKEGQNVTLSCEQNLNHDAMYWYRQDPGQGLRLIYYSQIVNDFQKGDIAEGYSVSREKKESFPLTVTSAQKNPTAFYLCASSSRQGAPYEQYFGPGTRLTVT.

Points on this clonotype: Mismatch with germline at one junction end may stem from a read error. The rearrangement joins TRBV12-3 or TRBV12-4 to TRBJ2-5; 12 bases are shared with TRBD2. There are 16 residues in the CDR3. CDR3 in amino acids: CASRPGLAGGAEAQSF. The CDR3, as DNA: TGTGCCAGCAGACCGGGGCTAGCGGGAGGGGCGGAGGCCCAGTCCTTC.

This clonotype was counted between two and nine times. The chain uses TRBV6-1 and TRBJ2-7, with TRBD2 matching 12 bases. The CDR3 length is 16 residues. From germline, CDR1 is MNHNS and CDR2 SASEGT. V lost 7 bases, J lost 3 bases, and 10 bases stayed unmatched. CDR3 bases: TGTGCCAGCACCCCGTCACAACTAGCGGGAGGCTACGAGCAGTACTTC. Protein sequence: CASTPSQLAGGYEQYF.

This clonotype is termed medium-sized. This chain connects TRBV6-5 to TRBJ2-7, with 7 positions matching TRBD2. This CDR3 contains 17 residues. The germline gives CDR1 MNHEY, CDR2 SVGAGI. Trimming took 6 bases from V and 2 from J; bases not matched to a gene: 16. CDR3 residues: CASSVNTLAEIPYEQYF. CDR3 bases: TGTGCCAGCAGCGTGAATACCCTAGCGGAAATCCCCTACGAGCAGTACTTC.

This clonotype has just a few counts. The genes are TRBV12-3 or TRBV12-4 and TRBJ2-7; either TRBD1 or TRBD2 may supply D (5 bases each). The CDR3 totals 16 residues. V was shortened by 1 base and J by 7 bases, with 20 bases between the two germline ends. The CDR3 here is CASSLGRGRQSGEQYF. The CDR3 DNA reads TGTGCCAGCAGTTTAGGCAGAGGGCGACAGTCGGGGGAGCAGTACTTC.

Only a few counts were recorded for this clonotype. This sequence joins TRBV7-2 and TRBJ2-1; D ambiguous. The V gene lost 6 bases and the J gene lost 8 bases, with 8 bases spanning the gap. The CDR3 loop spans 11 amino acids. Germline V gives CDR1 SGHTA, CDR2 FQGNSA. CDR3 protein: CASSQWYEQFF. CDR3 in DNA: TGTGCCAGCAGTCAATGGTATGAGCAGTTCTTC.

The V call is TRBV12-3 or TRBV12-4, the J call TRBJ2-2, with TRBD1 matching 10 bases. The CDR3 has 17 residues. V was clipped by 4 bases and J by 5 bases; unmatched bases: 10. Written as DNA, the CDR3 is TGTGCCAGCAGTTGGAGGGACAGGGGTAGGGGGACCGGGGAGCTGTTTTTT. This translates into CASSWRDRGRGTGELFF.

This chain joins TRBV12-3 or TRBV12-4 and TRBJ2-1; either TRBD1 or TRBD2 may fit D (5 bases each). This CDR3 has 14 residues. The V gene lost 5 bases and the J gene lost 8 bases, with 16 bases spanning the gap. The CDR3 nucleotides read TGTGCCAGCAGTCCCGGGACCAGGAGACATGAGCAGTTCTTC. Translated, it gives CASSPGTRRHEQFF.

V and J are TRBV27 and TRBJ2-3, with no clear D. CDR1 is MNHEY, CDR2 SMNVEV, per germline (reference sequence). Trimming stripped 0 bases from V and 0 bases from J, with 4 bases between. The CDR3 extends over 14 amino acids. The CDR3 nucleotides read TGTGCCAGCAGTTTATCCACAAGCACAGATACGCAGTATTTT. Its protein is CASSLSTSTDTQYF.

This clonotype was seen a few times. The CDR3 DNA is TGTGCTAGTGGTTTGGTACTGCTTGGGGCAGGGCATTACTATGGCTACACCTTC. Its protein product is CASGLVLLGAGHYYGYTF. The chain couples TRBV12-5 to TRBJ1-2, with TRBD1 as a possible D gene (5 bases). The V end lost 0 bases, the J end lost 3 bases, and 20 bases lay between the germline ends. The CDR3 extends over 18 amino acids. The germline CDR1 and CDR2 sequences are LGHNT and FRNRAP.

This clonotype was detected many times. This sequence joins TRBV7-2 and TRBJ2-5; 9 bases fit TRBD1. The J call may be in error: the DNA end matches TRBJ2-7 better. Germline lookup yields CDR1 SGHTA and CDR2 FQGNSA. This CDR3 comprises 14 residues. CDR3 DNA: TGTGCCAGCAGCTCGGGACAGGGTACCTACGAGCAGTACTTC. It specifies CASSSGQGTYEQYF.

The chain recombines TRBV12-3 or TRBV12-4 with TRBJ2-5, with 7 nucleotides matching TRBD1. The J call may be faulty, since TRBJ2-1 better matches the DNA end. The CDR3 has 21 amino acids. Here the CDR3 DNA reads TGTGCCAGCAGTTTGAGCCTAGGTTTTGGCACCACAGGGGCCCGTGGCAATGAGCAGTTCTTC. This encodes CASSLSLGFGTTGARGNEQFF.

This chain links TRBV7-2 with TRBJ2-1; 12 bases line up with TRBD2. Germline trimming cut 4 bases from V and 9 bases from J; bases unmatched to any gene: 4. The CDR3 runs to 14 residues. Germline lookup yields CDR1 SGHTA and CDR2 FQGNSA. This CDR3 is CASSSGLAGFEQFF. In DNA, the CDR3 is TGTGCCAGCAGCTCTGGACTAGCGGGATTTGAGCAGTTCTTC.

This clonotype was counted once. The conserved phenylalanine or tryptophan normally closing the CDR3 is absent here, so this likely arose from a read error. It is unclear where the CDR3 begins or ends on the DNA, so no DNA is shown, and the CDR3 is as TCRdb lists it. The V call is TRBV7-9, the J call TRBJ2-5; no check of the table's D call, TRBD1, against the DNA was made. CDR1 and CDR2 (germline): SEHNR, FQNEAQ (reference sequence). Counting both end residues, the CDR3 totals 14 amino acids. CDR3 loop: CASSSTGWQETWYS.

With regard to this clonotype: Since the CDR3 does not end with the conserved phenylalanine or tryptophan, this likely comes from a read error. The DNA is left out, because the CDR3 cannot be placed on it with certainty; the CDR3 is given as TCRdb lists it. CDR3: CASSYSRGGPGQESRFS. The chain combines TRBV6-5 with TRBJ2-5; the D call of TRBD2 is as the table states it, not checked on the DNA. The CDR3 adds up to 17 amino acids, both ends counted. The germline gives CDR1 MNHEY, CDR2 SVGAGI.

The V gene is TRBV12-3 or TRBV12-4, the J gene TRBJ2-1; D ambiguous. Gene TRBJ2-7 matches the end of the DNA better, so the J call may be wrong. CDR3 length: 15 amino acids. Here the CDR3 DNA reads TGTGCCAGCAGTTTGGCGGTCGGACGAATAGATGAGCAGTACTTC. Protein product: CASSLAVGRIDEQYF.